The clone carrying this T cell receptor beta chain was recorded only once. Its specificity is unknown. Data came from immunoSEQ multiplex PCR; TCRdb stores just in-frame clones and leaves some out. The data contain roughly 120,000 clones, roughly 92% of them singletons. The data originate from a study of Tregs in tolerant kidney transplant recipients. Findings and limits, study-wide: No direct test of biological reproducibility was done here. Tregs expanded with activated donor B cells seemed most donor-specific. Validation in larger populations is needed because few patients were studied.

This CDR3 has 15 residues. V lost 0 bases and J 7 bases, leaving 16 bases between the germline ends. Germline values: CDR1 SGHDT, CDR2 YYEEEE. Unstimulated Tregs (CD4+CD25+CD127-) and CD4+CD25- non-Tregs were sorted from PBMCs. This TCR was sampled from a human donor in good health. Sequencing used CD4+ T cells from blood. The chain is built from TRBV5-6 and TRBJ1-1; possibly TRBD1 for D (6 bases). The CDR3 DNA sequence: TGTGCCAGCAGCTTGGCAGGCAGGGGTAATTTTGAAGCTTTCTTT. Amino acids: CASSLAGRGNFEAFF.